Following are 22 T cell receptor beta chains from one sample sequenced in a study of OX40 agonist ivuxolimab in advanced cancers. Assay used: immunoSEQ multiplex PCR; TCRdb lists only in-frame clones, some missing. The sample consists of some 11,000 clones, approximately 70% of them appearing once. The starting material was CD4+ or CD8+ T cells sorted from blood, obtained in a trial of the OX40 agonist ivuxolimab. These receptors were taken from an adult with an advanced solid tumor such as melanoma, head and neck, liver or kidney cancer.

The CDR3: CASSPPDSYEQYF. CDR3 coding DNA: TGTGCCAGCAGCCCCCCAGACTCCTACGAGCAGTACTTC. The genes are TRBV9 and TRBJ2-7; D is undetermined. Between the trimmed V and J ends, which lost 4 bases and 0 bases, there was a span of 8 bases. CDR3 length: 13 amino acids. Germline V lookup: CDR1 SGDLS, CDR2 YYNGEE.

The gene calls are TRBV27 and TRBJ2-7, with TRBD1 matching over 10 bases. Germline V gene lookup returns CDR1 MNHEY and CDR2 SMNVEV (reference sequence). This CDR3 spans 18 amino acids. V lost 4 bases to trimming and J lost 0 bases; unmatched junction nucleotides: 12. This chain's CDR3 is CASSSTGGEGPISYEQYF. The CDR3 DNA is TGTGCCAGCAGTTCGACAGGGGGCGAAGGCCCGATCTCCTACGAGCAGTACTTC.

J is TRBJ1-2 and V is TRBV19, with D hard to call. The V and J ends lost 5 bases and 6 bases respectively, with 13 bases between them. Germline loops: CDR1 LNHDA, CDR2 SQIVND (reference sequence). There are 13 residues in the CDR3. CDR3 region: CASSRDWRDGYTF. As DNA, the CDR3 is TGTGCCAGTAGTCGAGACTGGAGGGATGGCTACACCTTC.

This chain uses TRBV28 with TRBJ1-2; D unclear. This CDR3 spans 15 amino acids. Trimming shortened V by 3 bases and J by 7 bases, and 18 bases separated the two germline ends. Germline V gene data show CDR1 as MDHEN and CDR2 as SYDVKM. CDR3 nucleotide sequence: TGTGCCAGCAGTTTCGAAACGGCCTCCTGGGGTGGCTACACCTTC. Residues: CASSFETASWGGYTF.

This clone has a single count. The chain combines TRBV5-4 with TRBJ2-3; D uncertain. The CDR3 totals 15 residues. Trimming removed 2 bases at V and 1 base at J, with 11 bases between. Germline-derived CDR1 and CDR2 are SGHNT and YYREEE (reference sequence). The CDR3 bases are TGTGCCAGCAGCTTCAAGGGAACAGGCACAGATACGCAGTATTTT. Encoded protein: CASSFKGTGTDTQYF. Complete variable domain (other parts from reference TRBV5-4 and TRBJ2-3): ETGVTQSPTHLIKTRGQQVTLRCSSQSGHNTVSWYQQALGQGPQFIFQYYREEENGRGNFPPRFSGLQFPNYSSELNVNALELDDSALYLCASSFKGTGTDTQYFGPGTRLTVL.

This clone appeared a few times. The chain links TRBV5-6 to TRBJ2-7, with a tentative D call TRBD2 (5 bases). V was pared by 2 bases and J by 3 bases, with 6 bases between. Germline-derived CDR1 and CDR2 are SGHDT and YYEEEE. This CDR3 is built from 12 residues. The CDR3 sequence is CASSLADYEQYF. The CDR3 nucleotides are TGTGCCAGCAGCTTAGCGGACTACGAGCAGTACTTC.

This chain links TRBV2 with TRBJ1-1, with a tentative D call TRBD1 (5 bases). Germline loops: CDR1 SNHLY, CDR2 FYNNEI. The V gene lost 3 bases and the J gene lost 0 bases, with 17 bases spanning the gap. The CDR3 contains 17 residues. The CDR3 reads CASSDPTQALMNTEAFF. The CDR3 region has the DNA TGTGCCAGCAGTGATCCCACACAGGCGTTAATGAACACTGAAGCTTTCTTT.

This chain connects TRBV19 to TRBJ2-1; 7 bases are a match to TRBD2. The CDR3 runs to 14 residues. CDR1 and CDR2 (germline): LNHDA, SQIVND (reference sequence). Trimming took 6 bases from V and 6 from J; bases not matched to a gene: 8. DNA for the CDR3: TGTGCCAGTAGGCTCACCGGGACTATCAATGAGCAGTTCTTC. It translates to CASRLTGTINEQFF.

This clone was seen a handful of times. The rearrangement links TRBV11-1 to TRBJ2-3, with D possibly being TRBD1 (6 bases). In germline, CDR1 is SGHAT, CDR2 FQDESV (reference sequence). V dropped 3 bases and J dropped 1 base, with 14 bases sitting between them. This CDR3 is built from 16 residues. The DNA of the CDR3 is TGTGCCAGCAGCTTTACAGGGAGTGGTGGCACAGATACGCAGTATTTT. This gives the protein CASSFTGSGGTDTQYF.

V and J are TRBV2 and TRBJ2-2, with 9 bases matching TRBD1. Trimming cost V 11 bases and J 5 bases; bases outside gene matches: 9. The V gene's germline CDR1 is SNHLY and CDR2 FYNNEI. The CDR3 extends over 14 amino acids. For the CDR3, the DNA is TGTGCCGCAGAGGGACAGGGTATTACCGGGGAGCTGTTTTTT. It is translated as CAAEGQGITGELFF. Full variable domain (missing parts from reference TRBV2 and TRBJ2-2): EPEVTQTPSHQVTQMGQEVILRCVPISNHLYFYWYRQILGQKVEFLVSFYNNEISEKSEIFDDQFSVERPDGSNFTLKIRSTKLEDSAMYFCAAEGQGITGELFFGEGSRLTVL.

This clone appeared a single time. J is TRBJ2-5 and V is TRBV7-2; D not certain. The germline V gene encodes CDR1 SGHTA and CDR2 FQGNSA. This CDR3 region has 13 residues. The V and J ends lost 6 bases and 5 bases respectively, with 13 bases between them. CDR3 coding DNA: TGTGCCAGCAGACCCGTCCTACAGGAGACCCAGTACTTC. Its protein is CASRPVLQETQYF.

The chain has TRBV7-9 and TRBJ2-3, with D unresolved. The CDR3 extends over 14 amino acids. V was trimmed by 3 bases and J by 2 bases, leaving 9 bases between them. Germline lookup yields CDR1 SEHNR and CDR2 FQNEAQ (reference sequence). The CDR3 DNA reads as TGTGCCAGCAGCTTTAGTACTTCCACAGATACGCAGTATTTT. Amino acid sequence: CASSFSTSTDTQYF.

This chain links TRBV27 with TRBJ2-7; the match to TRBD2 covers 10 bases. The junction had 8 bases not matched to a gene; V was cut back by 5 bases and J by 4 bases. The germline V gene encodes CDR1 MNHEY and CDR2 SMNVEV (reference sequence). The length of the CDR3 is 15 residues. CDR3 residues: CASSGSSGSSYEQYF. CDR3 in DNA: TGTGCCAGCAGTGGCTCTAGCGGGAGCTCGTACGAGCAGTACTTC.

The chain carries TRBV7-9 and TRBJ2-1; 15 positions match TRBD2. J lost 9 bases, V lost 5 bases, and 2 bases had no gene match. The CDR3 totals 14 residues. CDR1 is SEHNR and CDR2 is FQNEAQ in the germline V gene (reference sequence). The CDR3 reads CASSRTSGRVEQFF. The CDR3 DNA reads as TGTGCCAGCAGCCGGACTAGCGGGAGGGTTGAGCAGTTCTTC.

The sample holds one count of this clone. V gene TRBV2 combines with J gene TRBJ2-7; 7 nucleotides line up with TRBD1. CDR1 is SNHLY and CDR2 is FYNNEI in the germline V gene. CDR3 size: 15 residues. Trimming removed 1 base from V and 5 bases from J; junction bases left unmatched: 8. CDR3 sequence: CASSEGGGAVHEQYF. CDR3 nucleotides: TGTGCCAGCAGTGAAGGAGGGGGCGCGGTCCACGAGCAGTACTTC.

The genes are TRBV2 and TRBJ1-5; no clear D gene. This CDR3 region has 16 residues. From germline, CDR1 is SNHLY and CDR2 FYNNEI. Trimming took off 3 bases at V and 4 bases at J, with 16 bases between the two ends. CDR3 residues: CASSERHLVINQPQHF. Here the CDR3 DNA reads TGTGCCAGCAGTGAGAGGCATTTAGTAATTAATCAGCCCCAGCATTTT.

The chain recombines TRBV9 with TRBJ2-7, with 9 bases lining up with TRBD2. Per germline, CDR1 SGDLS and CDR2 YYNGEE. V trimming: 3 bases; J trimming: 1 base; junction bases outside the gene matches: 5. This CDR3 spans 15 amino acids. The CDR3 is CASSASSGGSYEQYF. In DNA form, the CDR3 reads TGTGCCAGCAGCGCCTCCAGCGGGGGGTCCTACGAGCAGTACTTC.

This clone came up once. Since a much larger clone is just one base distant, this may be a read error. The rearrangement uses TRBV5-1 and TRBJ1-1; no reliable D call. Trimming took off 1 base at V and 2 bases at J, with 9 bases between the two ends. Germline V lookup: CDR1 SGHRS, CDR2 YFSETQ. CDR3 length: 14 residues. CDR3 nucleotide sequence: TGCGCCAGCAGCTTGACGGTAGCAAACACTGAAGCTTTCTTT. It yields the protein CASSLTVANTEAFF. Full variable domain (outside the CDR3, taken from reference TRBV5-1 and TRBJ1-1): KAGVTQTPRYLIKTRGQQVTLSCSPISGHRSVSWYQQTPGQGLQFLFEYFSETQRNKGNFPGRFSGRQFSNSRSEMNVSTLELGDSALYLCASSLTVANTEAFFGQGTRLTVV.

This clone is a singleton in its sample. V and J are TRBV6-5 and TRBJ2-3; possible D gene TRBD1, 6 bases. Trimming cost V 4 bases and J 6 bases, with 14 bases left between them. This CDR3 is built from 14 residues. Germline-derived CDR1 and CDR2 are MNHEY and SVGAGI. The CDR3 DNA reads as TGTGCCAGCAGTTTCGCCAGGGGTTTGGATACGCAGTATTTT. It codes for CASSFARGLDTQYF.

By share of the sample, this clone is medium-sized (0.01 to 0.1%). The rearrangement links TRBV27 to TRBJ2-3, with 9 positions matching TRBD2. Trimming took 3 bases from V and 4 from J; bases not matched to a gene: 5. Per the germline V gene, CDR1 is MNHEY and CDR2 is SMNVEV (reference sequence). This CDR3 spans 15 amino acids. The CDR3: CASSFSGGWADTQYF. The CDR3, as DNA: TGTGCCAGCAGTTTTAGCGGGGGCTGGGCAGATACGCAGTATTTT.

The CDR3 loop is CASSYSIGLPPQHF. In DNA, the CDR3 is TGTGCCAGCAGTTACTCGATCGGATTACCGCCCCAGCATTTT. The chain is built from TRBV6-5 and TRBJ1-5; D not resolved. From germline, CDR1 is MNHEY and CDR2 SVGAGI. This CDR3 comprises 14 residues. V lost 0 bases to trimming and J lost 9 bases, with 12 bases between them.

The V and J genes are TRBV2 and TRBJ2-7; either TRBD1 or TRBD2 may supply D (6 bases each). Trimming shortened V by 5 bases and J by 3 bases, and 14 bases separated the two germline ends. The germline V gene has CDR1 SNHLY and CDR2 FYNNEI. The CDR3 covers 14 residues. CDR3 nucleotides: TGTGCCAGCAGTTACGGGGGCTCCGTCTACGAGCAGTACTTC. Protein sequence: CASSYGGSVYEQYF.